This T cell receptor beta chain was documented in a study of radiation and T cells in renal cell carcinoma. Stated time point: blood 2 weeks post-SBRT. The treatment is: 15 Gy SBRT to primary tumor, nephrectomy 4 weeks later. Data came from immunoSEQ multiplex PCR; TCRdb stores just in-frame clones and leaves some out. This sample has 65,000 to 80,000 clones, with 80% to 90% found just once. This CDR3 is 13 amino acids long. The source is a woman aged 45-65 years with renal cell carcinoma. The specimen comprised blood, sampled from a patient whose treatment included radiotherapy and nephrectomy. The chain links TRBV21-1 to TRBJ1-3. TRBV21-1 is deemed a pseudogene. The CDR3 sequence is CATQAGAGNTIYF. In nucleotides, the CDR3 is TGTGCCACCCAGGCGGGGGCTGGAAACACCATATATTTT.